One and the same sample provided the 17 T cell receptor beta chains below, sequenced in a study of cytomegalovirus exposure and HLA in healthy donors. It was with 60 Vbeta and 13 Jbeta primers that the PCR ran. Sequenced by immunoSEQ multiplex PCR; TCRdb stores in-frame clones only, minus some. The sample yields 85,000 to 130,000 clones, about 9.5% seen once. Sequences were obtained from PBMCs. The receptors were sampled from a middle-aged man in good health and CMV-seropositive.

The chain uses TRBV5-6 and TRBJ1-2; D call uncertain. Deletions cut 1 base from V and 4 bases from J, with 5 bases between. Germline loops: CDR1 SGHDT, CDR2 YYEEEE. The CDR3 length is 12 residues. CDR3 sequence reads: CASSLNSYGYTF. DNA for the CDR3: TGTGCCAGCAGCTTGAACAGCTATGGCTACACCTTC.

This clone was counted only a few times. The chain combines TRBV7-2 with TRBJ2-1; D call uncertain. The CDR3 spans 16 residues. Germline CDR1 SGHTA, CDR2 FQGNSA. The germline V and J ends were trimmed by 5 bases and 0 bases, with 14 bases remaining between them. The CDR3 loop reads CASSPSLFSSYNEQFF. The CDR3 DNA reads as TGTGCCAGCAGCCCATCCCTGTTCAGCTCCTACAATGAGCAGTTCTTC.

This clone was seen a handful of times. The CDR3 nucleotides are TGCGCCAGCAGCTTGGATGGGACAGGCCTCTACGAGCAGTACTTC. It encodes CASSLDGTGLYEQYF. The chain has TRBV5-1 and TRBJ2-7, with 8 bases aligning to TRBD1. The J segment lost 3 bases and the V segment lost 0 bases, leaving 5 bases of the junction unmatched. The germline CDR1 and CDR2 sequences are SGHRS and YFSETQ. This CDR3 region has 15 residues.

This clone was found a few times. The rearrangement joins TRBV9 to TRBJ2-2; 8 positions match TRBD2. The CDR3 runs to 16 residues. V was clipped by 7 bases and J by 3 bases; unmatched bases: 11. From germline, CDR1 is SGDLS and CDR2 YYNGEE. The CDR3 protein is CASRPSAGGYTGELFF. CDR3 sequence (DNA): TGTGCCAGCCGACCCTCGGCGGGAGGTTACACCGGGGAGCTGTTTTTT.

This clone has a handful of counts. The chain is built from TRBV7-9 and TRBJ2-7, with 9 bases lining up with TRBD1. The CDR3 contains 13 residues. Trimming at V came to 6 bases and at J to 3 bases, leaving 3 bases not matched to a gene. Germline CDR1 and CDR2: SEHNR and FQNEAQ (reference sequence). The CDR3 reads CASRPGQGYEQYF. CDR3 DNA: TGTGCCAGCAGGCCGGGACAGGGCTACGAGCAGTACTTC.

This clone has a handful of counts. The genes are TRBV10-2 and TRBJ2-7, with a tentative D call TRBD2 (6 bases). The V and J ends lost 6 bases and 2 bases respectively, with 14 bases between them. This CDR3 spans 14 amino acids. Germline loops: CDR1 WSHSY, CDR2 SAAADI. This CDR3 is CASSGTEGTYEQYF. CDR3 nucleotide sequence: TGCGCCAGCAGCGGGACGGAGGGGACCTACGAGCAGTACTTC.

The CDR3 DNA is TGTGCCAGCAGTGAAATAGCGGGAGGCGAAGAGACCCAGTACTTC. Encoded protein: CASSEIAGGEETQYF. The gene calls are TRBV2 and TRBJ2-5, with 10 bases lining up with TRBD2. V shed 2 bases, J shed 3 bases, and the junction held 3 bases outside the gene matches. The CDR3 is 15 amino acids. Germline V gene data show CDR1 as SNHLY and CDR2 as FYNNEI.

With regard to this clone: The junction does not match germline at one end; this may be a read error. Other DNA sequences in the same sample also yield this CDR3. The rearrangement links TRBV6-4 to TRBJ2-3; 9 nucleotides line up with TRBD2. CDR3 length: 15 residues. Germline assignment: CDR1 MRHNA and CDR2 SNTAGT. The CDR3 nucleotides are TGTGCCAGCAGTGAAGGGACTAGCAGCACAGATAAGCAGTATTTT. It codes for CASSEGTSSTDKQYF.

This chain uses TRBV5-1 with TRBJ1-1, with 7 bases that match TRBD1. In germline, CDR1 is SGHRS, CDR2 YFSETQ. V lost 4 bases, J lost 10 bases, and 10 bases stayed unmatched. The CDR3 extends over 13 amino acids. The CDR3 here is CASSVGQAAGAFF. The CDR3 DNA reads TGCGCCAGCAGCGTCGGACAGGCGGCGGGAGCTTTCTTT. Supplemented by reference TRBV5-1 and TRBJ1-1, the full variable domain reads KAGVTQTPRYLIKTRGQQVTLSCSPISGHRSVSWYQQTPGQGLQFLFEYFSETQRNKGNFPGRFSGRQFSNSRSEMNVSTLELGDSALYLCASSVGQAAGAFFGQGTRLTVV.

The chain joins TRBV2 to TRBJ1-2, with 7 bases aligning to TRBD1. Trimming at V came to 6 bases and at J to 2 bases, leaving 6 bases not matched to a gene. This CDR3 has 14 amino acids. CDR1 and CDR2 from the germline V gene are SNHLY and FYNNEI. The CDR3 DNA sequence: TGTGCCAGCAGGTTCGTGACAGGGAACTATGGCTACACCTTC. The encoded protein is CASRFVTGNYGYTF.

As for this clone: The same CDR3 can be traced to other DNA sequences in this sample. The chain uses TRBV9 and TRBJ1-1, with 7 bases lining up with TRBD1. The trim removed 0 bases at V and 3 bases at J, leaving 5 bases unmatched. This CDR3 has 15 amino acids. Per the germline V gene, CDR1 is SGDLS and CDR2 is YYNGEE. The CDR3 here is CASSVGGQGDTEAFF. DNA of the CDR3: TGTGCCAGCAGCGTAGGGGGGCAGGGGGACACTGAAGCTTTCTTT. The whole variable domain, remainder taken from reference TRBV9 and TRBJ1-1, is DSGVTQTPKHLITATGQRVTLRCSPRSGDLSVYWYQQSLDQGLQFLIQYYNGEERAKGNILERFSAQQFPDLHSELNLSSLELGDSALYFCASSVGGQGDTEAFFGQGTRLTVV.

In this sample, this clone turned up a few times. J is TRBJ2-7 and V is TRBV11-2, with 10 positions matching TRBD2. The length of the CDR3 is 15 residues. Trimming removed 1 base from V and 2 bases from J; junction bases left unmatched: 2. CDR1 is SGHAT and CDR2 is FQNNGV in the germline V gene. CDR3 region: CASSLALAGTYEQYF. The CDR3 bases are TGTGCCAGCAGCTTAGCACTAGCGGGGACCTACGAGCAGTACTTC.

This clone was seen more than once but under ten times. V gene TRBV5-6 combines with J gene TRBJ2-1, with D possibly TRBD2 on 7 matching bases. The V gene lost 5 bases and the J gene lost 8 bases, with 14 bases spanning the gap. Looked up from germline, CDR1 is SGHDT and CDR2 is YYEEEE. The CDR3 runs to 13 residues. The CDR3 DNA follows: TGTGCCAGCAGGTGGAGGGGGGGAGATGAGCAGTTCTTC. Its translation is CASRWRGGDEQFF.

This clone was seen a handful of times. The chain carries TRBV21-1 and TRBJ2-7; TRBD2, the D gene given by the table, was not confirmed from the DNA. TRBV21-1 is listed as a pseudogene. This CDR3 comprises 11 residues. The CDR3 here is CASSSLREQYF. The CDR3 region has the DNA TGTGCCAGCAGCAGCCTGAGGGAGCAGTACTTC.

The rearrangement uses TRBV4-2 and TRBJ2-1; 12 nucleotides align to TRBD2. V lost 0 bases to trimming and J lost 9 bases; unmatched junction nucleotides: 6. Per the germline V gene, CDR1 is LGHNA and CDR2 is YNFKEQ. This CDR3 region has 16 residues. The CDR3: CASSQDTGLAGGEQFF. Here the CDR3 DNA reads TGTGCCAGCAGCCAAGATACGGGACTAGCGGGTGGTGAGCAGTTCTTC.

The J gene is TRBJ2-7, the V gene TRBV19; 9 bases are shared with TRBD2. The germline V gene encodes CDR1 LNHDA and CDR2 SQIVND (reference sequence). J gave up 1 base and V 1 base, and 2 bases lay outside the gene matches. The CDR3 loop spans 15 amino acids. CDR3 residues: CASSIASGISYEQYF. CDR3 DNA sequence: TGTGCCAGTAGTATAGCTAGCGGGATTTCCTACGAGCAGTACTTC. Supplemented by reference TRBV19 and TRBJ2-7, the full variable domain reads DGGITQSPKYLFRKEGQNVTLSCEQNLNHDAMYWYRQDPGQGLRLIYYSQIVNDFQKGDIAEGYSVSREKKESFPLTVTSAQKNPTAFYLCASSIASGISYEQYFGPGTRLTVT.

The table lists this clone with a few counts. The chain carries TRBV7-8 and TRBJ1-5; D uncertain. V lost 1 base and J lost 4, with 8 bases in between. Germline V gene lookup returns CDR1 SGHVS and CDR2 FQNEAQ. This CDR3 has 14 amino acids. In nucleotides, the CDR3 is TGTGCCAGCAGCTTAGGATTCGGGAATCAGCCCCAGCATTTT. Its translation is CASSLGFGNQPQHF.